The text below deals with one T cell receptor (beta chain). What it binds is not known. Investigators reverse transcribed all isolated RNA, so they sequenced expressed TCRB transcripts. TCRdb's table, derived via immunoSEQ multiplex PCR, lists solely in-frame clones and lacks some. Among under 950,000 clones listed, roughly a sixth were seen once. This sample was taken from a study of beta chain features in type 1 diabetes. Study-wide findings and caveats: TCRB CDR3s from Type 1 diabetes patients were moderately but significantly shorter in all four CD4+ subsets. A greater similarity of naive, central memory and Treg TCRB repertoires was seen among patients than among healthy donors. Among type 1 diabetes patients, VDJ junctions had fewer insertions and more deletions.

V was pared by 11 bases and J by 4 bases, with 15 bases between. This CDR3 comprises 13 residues. Germline loops: CDR1 MNHEY, CDR2 SVGAGI. Sequencing used naive CD4+ T cells from blood. The J gene is TRBJ2-1, the V gene TRBV6-5; a possible D gene is TRBD1 (6 bases). The receptor was derived from a woman aged 18-29 years in good health. CDR3 DNA sequence: TGTGCCGCCGGGACACCGTTATACAATGAGCAGTTCTTC. Encoded protein: CAAGTPLYNEQFF.